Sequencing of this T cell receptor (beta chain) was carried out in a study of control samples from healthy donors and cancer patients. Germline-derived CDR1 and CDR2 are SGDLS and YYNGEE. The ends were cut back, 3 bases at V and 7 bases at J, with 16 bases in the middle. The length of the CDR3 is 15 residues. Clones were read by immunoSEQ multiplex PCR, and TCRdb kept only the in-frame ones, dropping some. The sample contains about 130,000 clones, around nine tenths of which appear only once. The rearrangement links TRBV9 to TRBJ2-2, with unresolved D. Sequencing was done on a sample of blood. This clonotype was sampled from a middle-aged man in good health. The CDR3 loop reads CASSGQPTSYGELFF. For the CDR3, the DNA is TGTGCCAGCAGCGGGCAGCCAACTTCATACGGGGAGCTGTTTTTT.